The entry below gives a single T cell receptor beta chain sequence along with its context. This receptor's antigen is unknown. Nothing much larger sits one base from this clone, and base qualities are not available. This entry is derived from a study of T-cell reconstitution after alpha-beta-depleted transplantation in children (dated by TCRdb to 2015 to 2016). The study in broad terms: The study quantitatively tracked T-cell immune reconstitution after TCRalphabeta/CD19-depleted allogeneic hematopoietic cell transplantation in children using TCR repertoire profiling.

Library creation used PCR. The sequencer was an Illumina HiSeq 2500. TCR libraries were prepared with molecular barcoding, using unique molecular identifiers to normalize TCRbeta repertoire quantification. Clones were called with MiXCR by TCRdb after fastp trimmed the public reads at Q25, and only in-frame beta chains were retained. Identical CDR3 protein sequences are pooled into one entry, listed with their most common genes and DNA. The sample table records some 490,000 distinct CDR3 sequences; under 15% of these occur just once. The biggest ten clones account for 5% to 6% of the sample. The sequencing here drew on PBMCs from the stem cell graft donor, taken from the stem cell graft. This sequence originates from a human donor who donated a stem cell graft to a child with combined immunodeficiency.

The CDR3 protein: CASSQGGRSGANVLTF. The base sequence is TGTGCCAGCAGCCAAGGAGGTCGCTCTGGGGCCAACGTCCTGACTTTC. Recombination joined TRBV4-2 with TRBJ2-6, with the D gene not clear enough to name. CDR1 LGHNA and CDR2 YNFKEQ were looked up in the germline V gene. The CDR3 numbers 16 residues from cysteine through phenylalanine. The CDR3 DNA has 48 bases and is translated from base 1. V and J lose 1 base and 0 bases, and a span of 7 bases separates them.